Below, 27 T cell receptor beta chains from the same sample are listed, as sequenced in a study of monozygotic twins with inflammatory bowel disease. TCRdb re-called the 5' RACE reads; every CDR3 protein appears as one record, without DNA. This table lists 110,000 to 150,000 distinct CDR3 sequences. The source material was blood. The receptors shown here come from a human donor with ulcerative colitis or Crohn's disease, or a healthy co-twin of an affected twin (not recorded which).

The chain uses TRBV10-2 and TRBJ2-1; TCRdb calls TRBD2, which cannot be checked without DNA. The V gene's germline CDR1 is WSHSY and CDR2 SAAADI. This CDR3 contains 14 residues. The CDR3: CASSESAGFREQFF.

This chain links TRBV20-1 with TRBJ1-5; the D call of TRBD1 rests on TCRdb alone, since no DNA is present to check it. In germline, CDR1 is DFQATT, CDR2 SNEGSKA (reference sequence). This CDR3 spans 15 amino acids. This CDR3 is CSTSDRRLPNQPQHF.

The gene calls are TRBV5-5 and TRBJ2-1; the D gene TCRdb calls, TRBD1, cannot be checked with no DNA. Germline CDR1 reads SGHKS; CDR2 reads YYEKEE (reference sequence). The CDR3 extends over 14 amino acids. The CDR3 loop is CASSPFPTDRAGFF.

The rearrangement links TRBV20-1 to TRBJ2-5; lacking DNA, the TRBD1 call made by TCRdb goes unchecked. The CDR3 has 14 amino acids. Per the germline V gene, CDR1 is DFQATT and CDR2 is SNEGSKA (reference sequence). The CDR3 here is CSARGQGVQETQYF.

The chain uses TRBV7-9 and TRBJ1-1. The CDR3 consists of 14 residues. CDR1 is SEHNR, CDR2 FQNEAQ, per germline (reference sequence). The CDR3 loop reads CASSSKEAGTEAFF. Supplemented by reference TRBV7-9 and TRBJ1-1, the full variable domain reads DTGVSQNPRHKITKRGQNVTFRCDPISEHNRLYWYRQTLGQGPEFLTYFQNEAQLEKSRLLSDRFSAERPKGSFSTLEIQRTEQGDSAMYLCASSSKEAGTEAFFGQGTRLTVV.

CDR3: CASSPGQESNTEAFF. This chain links TRBV18 with TRBJ1-1; TCRdb selects TRBD1, and the lack of DNA leaves this call unchecked. The CDR3 sequence is 15 residues long. Germline V gene data show CDR1 as KGHSH and CDR2 as LQKENI.

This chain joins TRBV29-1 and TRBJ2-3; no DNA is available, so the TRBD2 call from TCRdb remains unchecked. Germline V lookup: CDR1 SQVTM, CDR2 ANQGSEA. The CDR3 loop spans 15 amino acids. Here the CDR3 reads CSVRRLAGPTDTQYF.

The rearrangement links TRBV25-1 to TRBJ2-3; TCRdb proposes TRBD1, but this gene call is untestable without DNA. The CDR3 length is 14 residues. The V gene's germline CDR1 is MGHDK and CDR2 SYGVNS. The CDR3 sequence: CASRDHRGLDTQYF.

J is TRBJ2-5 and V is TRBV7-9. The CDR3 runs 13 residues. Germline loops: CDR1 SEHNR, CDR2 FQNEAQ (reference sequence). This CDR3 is CASRLLFQETQYF.

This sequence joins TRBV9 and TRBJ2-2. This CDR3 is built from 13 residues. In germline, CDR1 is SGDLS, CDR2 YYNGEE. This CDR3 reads CASSRENTGELFF.

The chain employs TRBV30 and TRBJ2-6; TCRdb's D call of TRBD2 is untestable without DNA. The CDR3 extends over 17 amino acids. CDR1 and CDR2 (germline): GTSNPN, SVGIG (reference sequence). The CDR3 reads CAWRREGLNSGANVLTF.

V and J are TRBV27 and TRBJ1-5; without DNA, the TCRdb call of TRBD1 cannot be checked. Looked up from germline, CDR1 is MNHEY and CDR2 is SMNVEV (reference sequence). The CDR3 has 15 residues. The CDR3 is CASSQGQGRDQPQHF.

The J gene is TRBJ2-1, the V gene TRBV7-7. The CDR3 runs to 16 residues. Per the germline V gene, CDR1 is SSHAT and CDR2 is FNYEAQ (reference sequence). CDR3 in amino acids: CASSLALRGAYNEQFF.

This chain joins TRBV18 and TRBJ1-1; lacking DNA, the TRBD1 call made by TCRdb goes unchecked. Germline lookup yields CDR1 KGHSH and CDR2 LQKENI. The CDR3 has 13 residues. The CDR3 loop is CASSPSLDTEAFF. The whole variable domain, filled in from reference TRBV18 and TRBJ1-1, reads NAGVMQNPRHLVRRRGQEARLRCSPMKGHSHVYWYRQLPEEGLKFMVYLQKENIIDESGMPKERFSAEFPKEGPSILRIQQVVRGDSAAYFCASSPSLDTEAFFGQGTRLTVV.

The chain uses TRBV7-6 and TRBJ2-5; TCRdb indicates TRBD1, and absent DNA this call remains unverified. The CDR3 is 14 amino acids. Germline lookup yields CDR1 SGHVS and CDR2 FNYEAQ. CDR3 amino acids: CASSPTGVQETQYF.

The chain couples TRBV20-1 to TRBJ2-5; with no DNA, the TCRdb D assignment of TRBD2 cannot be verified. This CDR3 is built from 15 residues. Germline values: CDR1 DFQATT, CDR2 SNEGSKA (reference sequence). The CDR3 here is CSAREFRGTRETQYF.

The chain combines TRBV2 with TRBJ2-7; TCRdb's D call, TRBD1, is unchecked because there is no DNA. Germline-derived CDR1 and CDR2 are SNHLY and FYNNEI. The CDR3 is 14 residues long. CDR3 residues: CASSEGRYRGMQYF.

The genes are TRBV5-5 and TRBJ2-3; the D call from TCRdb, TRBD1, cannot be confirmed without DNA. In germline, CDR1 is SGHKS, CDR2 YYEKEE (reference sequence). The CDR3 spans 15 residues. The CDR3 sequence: CASSLAGPSTDTQYF.

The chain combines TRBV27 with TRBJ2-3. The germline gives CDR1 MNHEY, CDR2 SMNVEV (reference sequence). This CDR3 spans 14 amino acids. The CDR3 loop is CASSFWTSTDTQYF.

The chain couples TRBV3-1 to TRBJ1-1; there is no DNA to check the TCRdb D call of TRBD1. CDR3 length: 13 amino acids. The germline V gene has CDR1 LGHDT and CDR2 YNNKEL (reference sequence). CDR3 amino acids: CASSRGGNTEAFF.

The CDR3 protein is CSVEPSFNYGYTF. The chain carries TRBV29-1 and TRBJ1-2. The CDR3 length is 13 residues. Germline V lookup: CDR1 SQVTM, CDR2 ANQGSEA.

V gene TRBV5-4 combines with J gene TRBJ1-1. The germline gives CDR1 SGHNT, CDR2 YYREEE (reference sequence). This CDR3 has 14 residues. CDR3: CASSLPQSNTEAFF.

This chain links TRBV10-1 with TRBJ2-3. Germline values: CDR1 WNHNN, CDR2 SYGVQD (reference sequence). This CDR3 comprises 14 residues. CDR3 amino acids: CASSESRSTDTQYF.

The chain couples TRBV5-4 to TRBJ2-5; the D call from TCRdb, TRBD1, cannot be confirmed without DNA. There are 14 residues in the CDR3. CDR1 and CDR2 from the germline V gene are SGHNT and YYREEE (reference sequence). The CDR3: CASSPKTGDETQYF. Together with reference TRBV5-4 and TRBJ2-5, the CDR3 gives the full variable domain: ETGVTQSPTHLIKTRGQQVTLRCSSQSGHNTVSWYQQALGQGPQFIFQYYREEENGRGNFPPRFSGLQFPNYSSELNVNALELDDSALYLCASSPKTGDETQYFGPGTRLLVL.

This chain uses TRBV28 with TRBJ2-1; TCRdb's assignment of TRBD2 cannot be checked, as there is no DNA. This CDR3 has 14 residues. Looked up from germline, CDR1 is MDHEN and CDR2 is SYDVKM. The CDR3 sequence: CASSLGLAHNEQFF.

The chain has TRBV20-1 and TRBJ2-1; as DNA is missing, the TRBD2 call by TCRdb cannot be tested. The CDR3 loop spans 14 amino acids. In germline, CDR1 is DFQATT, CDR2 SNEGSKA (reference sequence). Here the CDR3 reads CSARGLAASNEQFF.

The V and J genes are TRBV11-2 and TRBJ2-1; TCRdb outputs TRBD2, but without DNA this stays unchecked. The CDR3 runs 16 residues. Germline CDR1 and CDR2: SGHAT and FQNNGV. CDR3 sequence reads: CASSPGLAGAISEQFF.